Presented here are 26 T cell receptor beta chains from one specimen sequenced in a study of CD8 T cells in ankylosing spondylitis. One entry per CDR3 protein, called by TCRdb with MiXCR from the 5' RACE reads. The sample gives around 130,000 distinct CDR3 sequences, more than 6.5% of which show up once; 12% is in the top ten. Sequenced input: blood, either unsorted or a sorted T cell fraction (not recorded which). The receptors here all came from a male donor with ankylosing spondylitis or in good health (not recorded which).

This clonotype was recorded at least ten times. Here the CDR3 reads CASSWGAQQNEKLFF. The DNA for the CDR3 is TGCGCCAGCAGCTGGGGGGCGCAGCAGAATGAAAAACTGTTTTTT. The chain links TRBV5-1 to TRBJ1-4, with a possible D match to TRBD1 (6 bases). Trimming took 3 bases from V and 5 from J, leaving 14 bases between them. The CDR3 length is 15 residues. Germline V CDR1 and CDR2: SGHRS, YFSETQ.

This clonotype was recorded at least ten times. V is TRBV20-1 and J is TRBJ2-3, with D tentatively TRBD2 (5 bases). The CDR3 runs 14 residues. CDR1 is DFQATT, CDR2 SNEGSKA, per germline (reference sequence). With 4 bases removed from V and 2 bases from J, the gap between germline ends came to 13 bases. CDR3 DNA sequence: TGCAGTGCTAATCCAGCGGTCAACACAGATACGCAGTATTTT. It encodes CSANPAVNTDTQYF.

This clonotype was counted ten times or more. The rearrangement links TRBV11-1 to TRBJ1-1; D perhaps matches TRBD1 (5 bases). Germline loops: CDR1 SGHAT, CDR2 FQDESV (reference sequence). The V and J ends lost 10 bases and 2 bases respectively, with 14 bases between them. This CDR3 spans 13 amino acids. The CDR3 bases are TGTGCCACCTCCCTGGGGGAAAACACTGAAGCTTTCTTT. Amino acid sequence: CATSLGENTEAFF.

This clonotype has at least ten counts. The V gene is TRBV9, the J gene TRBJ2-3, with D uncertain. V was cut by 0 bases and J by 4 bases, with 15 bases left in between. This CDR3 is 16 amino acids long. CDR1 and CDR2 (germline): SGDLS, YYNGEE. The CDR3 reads CASSVVLTPRADTQYF. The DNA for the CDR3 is TGTGCCAGCAGCGTAGTCCTGACTCCCCGGGCAGATACGCAGTATTTT.

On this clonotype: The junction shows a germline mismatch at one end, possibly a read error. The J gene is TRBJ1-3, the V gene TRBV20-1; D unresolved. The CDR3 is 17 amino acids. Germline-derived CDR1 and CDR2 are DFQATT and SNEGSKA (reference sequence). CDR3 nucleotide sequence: TGCTGTGCTAGAGAGAGAGGAACATCGAGCTCTGGAAACACCATATATTTT. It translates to CCARERGTSSSGNTIYF.

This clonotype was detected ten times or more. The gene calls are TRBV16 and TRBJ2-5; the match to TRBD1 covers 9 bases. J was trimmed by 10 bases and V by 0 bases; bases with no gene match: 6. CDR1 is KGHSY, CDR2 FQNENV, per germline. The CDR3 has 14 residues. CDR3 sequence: CASSQSTDRGNQYF. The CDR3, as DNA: TGTGCCAGCAGCCAATCTACGGACAGGGGTAACCAGTACTTC.

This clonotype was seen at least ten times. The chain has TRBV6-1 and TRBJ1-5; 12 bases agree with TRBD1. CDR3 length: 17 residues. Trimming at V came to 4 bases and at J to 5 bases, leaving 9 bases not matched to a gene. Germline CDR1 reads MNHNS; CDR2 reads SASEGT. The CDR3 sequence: CASSGRPGQGADQPQHF. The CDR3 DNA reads TGTGCCAGCAGTGGGCGACCGGGACAGGGGGCGGATCAGCCCCAGCATTTT.

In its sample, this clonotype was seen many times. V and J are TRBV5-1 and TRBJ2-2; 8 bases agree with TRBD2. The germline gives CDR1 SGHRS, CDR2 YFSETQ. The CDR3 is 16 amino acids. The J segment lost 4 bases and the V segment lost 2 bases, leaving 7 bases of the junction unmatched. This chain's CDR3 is CASSFNGAGVTGELFF. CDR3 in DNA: TGCGCCAGCAGCTTTAATGGAGCGGGAGTCACCGGGGAGCTGTTTTTT. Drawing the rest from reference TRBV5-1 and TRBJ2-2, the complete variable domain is KAGVTQTPRYLIKTRGQQVTLSCSPISGHRSVSWYQQTPGQGLQFLFEYFSETQRNKGNFPGRFSGRQFSNSRSEMNVSTLELGDSALYLCASSFNGAGVTGELFFGEGSRLTVL.

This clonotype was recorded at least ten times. Here the CDR3 DNA reads TGTGCCAGCAGCTTACACGCGAACACTGAAGCTTTCTTT. This translates into CASSLHANTEAFF. This rearrangement joins TRBV7-2 to TRBJ1-1; D is undetermined. Germline CDR1 SGHTA, CDR2 FQGNSA. CDR3 length equals 13 residues. V was cut by 2 bases and J by 1 base, with 5 bases left in between. The complete variable domain, with remaining parts taken from reference TRBV7-2 and TRBJ1-1, reads GAGVSQSPSNKVTEKGKDVELRCDPISGHTALYWYRQSLGQGLEFLIYFQGNSAPDKSGLPSDRFSAERTGGSVSTLTIQRTQQEDSAVYLCASSLHANTEAFFGQGTRLTVV.

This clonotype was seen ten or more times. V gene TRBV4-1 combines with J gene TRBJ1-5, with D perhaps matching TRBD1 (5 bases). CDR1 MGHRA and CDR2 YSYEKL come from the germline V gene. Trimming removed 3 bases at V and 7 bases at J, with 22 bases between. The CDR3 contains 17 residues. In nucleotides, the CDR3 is TGCGCCAGCAGCCAGAGGGTCGGACGGGAGGAGGGGCAGCCCCAGCATTTT. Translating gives CASSQRVGREEGQPQHF.

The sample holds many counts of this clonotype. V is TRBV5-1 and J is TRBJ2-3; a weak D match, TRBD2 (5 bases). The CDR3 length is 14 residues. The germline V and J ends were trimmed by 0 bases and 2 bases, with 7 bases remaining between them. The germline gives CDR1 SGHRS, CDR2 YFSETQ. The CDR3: CASSLERDTDTQYF. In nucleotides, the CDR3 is TGCGCCAGCAGCTTGGAACGGGACACAGATACGCAGTATTTT.

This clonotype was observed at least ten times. CDR3 in amino acids: CASSTLAGHTDTQYF. CDR3 coding DNA: TGTGCCAGCAGCACACTAGCGGGACATACAGATACGCAGTATTTT. V and J are TRBV7-8 and TRBJ2-3; 10 bases align to TRBD2. The CDR3 covers 15 residues. The trim removed 5 bases at V and 3 bases at J, leaving 5 bases unmatched. CDR1 and CDR2 from the germline V gene are SGHVS and FQNEAQ.

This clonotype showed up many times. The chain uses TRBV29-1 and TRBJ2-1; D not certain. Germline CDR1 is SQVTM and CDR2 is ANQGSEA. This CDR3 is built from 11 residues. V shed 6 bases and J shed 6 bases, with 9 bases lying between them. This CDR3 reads CSVGRVNEQFF. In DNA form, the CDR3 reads TGCAGCGTGGGCCGGGTCAATGAGCAGTTCTTC.

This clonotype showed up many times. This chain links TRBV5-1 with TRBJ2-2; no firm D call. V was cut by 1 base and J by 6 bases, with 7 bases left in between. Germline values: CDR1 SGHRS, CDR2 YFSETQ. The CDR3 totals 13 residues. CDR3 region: CASSLIGPGELFF. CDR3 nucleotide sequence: TGCGCCAGCAGCTTGATTGGCCCCGGGGAGCTGTTTTTT. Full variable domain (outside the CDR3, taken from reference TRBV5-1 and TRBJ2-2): KAGVTQTPRYLIKTRGQQVTLSCSPISGHRSVSWYQQTPGQGLQFLFEYFSETQRNKGNFPGRFSGRQFSNSRSEMNVSTLELGDSALYLCASSLIGPGELFFGEGSRLTVL.

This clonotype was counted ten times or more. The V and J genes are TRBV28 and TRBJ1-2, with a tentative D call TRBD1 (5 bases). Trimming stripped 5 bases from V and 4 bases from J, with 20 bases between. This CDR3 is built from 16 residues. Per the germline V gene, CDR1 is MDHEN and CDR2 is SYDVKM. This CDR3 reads CASSPATVDSLYGYTF. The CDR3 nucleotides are TGTGCCAGCAGTCCCGCAACTGTCGACAGTCTCTATGGCTACACCTTC.

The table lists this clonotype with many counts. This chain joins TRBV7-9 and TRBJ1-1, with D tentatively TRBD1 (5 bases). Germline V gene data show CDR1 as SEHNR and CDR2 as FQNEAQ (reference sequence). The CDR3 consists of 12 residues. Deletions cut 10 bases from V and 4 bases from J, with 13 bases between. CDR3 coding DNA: TGTGCCACCTGGTGGGGGGGCACTGAAGCTTTCTTT. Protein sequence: CATWWGGTEAFF.

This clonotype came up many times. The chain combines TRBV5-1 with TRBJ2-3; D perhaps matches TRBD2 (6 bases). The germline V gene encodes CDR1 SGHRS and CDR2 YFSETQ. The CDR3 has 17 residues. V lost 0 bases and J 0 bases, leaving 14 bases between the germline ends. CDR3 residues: CASSLVSAGQSTDTQYF. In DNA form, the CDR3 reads TGCGCCAGCAGCTTGGTTTCAGCGGGCCAAAGCACAGATACGCAGTATTTT.

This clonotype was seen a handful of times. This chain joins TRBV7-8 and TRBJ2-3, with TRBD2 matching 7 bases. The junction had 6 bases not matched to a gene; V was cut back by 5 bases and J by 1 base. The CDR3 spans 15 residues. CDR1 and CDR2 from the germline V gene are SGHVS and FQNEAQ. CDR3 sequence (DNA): TGTGCCAGCAGCGGCGGACTAGTTGGCACAGATACGCAGTATTTT. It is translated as CASSGGLVGTDTQYF.

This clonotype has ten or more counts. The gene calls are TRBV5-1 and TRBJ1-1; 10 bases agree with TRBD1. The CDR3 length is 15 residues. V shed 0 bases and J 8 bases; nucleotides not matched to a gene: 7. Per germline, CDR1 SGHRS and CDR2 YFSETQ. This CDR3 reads CASSLVDRGYNEAFF. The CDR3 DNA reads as TGCGCCAGCAGCTTGGTGGACAGGGGGTACAACGAAGCTTTCTTT.

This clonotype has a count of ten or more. CDR3 in DNA: TGTGCCAGCTCACTACAACAGGGGGACACTGAAGCTTTCTTT. Translating gives CASSLQQGDTEAFF. The chain is built from TRBV18 and TRBJ1-1; 8 nucleotides align to TRBD1. The length of the CDR3 is 14 residues. V lost 4 bases, J lost 3 bases, and 4 bases stayed unmatched. From germline, CDR1 is KGHSH and CDR2 LQKENI.

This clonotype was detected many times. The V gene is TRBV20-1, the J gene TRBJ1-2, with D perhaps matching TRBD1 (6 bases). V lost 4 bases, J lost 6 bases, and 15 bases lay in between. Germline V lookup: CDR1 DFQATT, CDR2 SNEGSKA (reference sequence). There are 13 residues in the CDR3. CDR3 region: CSAKRGGPDGYTF. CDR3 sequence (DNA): TGCAGTGCTAAAAGGGGGGGGCCGGATGGCTACACCTTC.

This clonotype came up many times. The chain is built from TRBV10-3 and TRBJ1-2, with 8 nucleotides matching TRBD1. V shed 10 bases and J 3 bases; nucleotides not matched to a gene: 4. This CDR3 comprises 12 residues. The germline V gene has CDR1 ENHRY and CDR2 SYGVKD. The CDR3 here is CATTGDDYGYTF. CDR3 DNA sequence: TGTGCCACGACAGGGGACGACTATGGCTACACCTTC.

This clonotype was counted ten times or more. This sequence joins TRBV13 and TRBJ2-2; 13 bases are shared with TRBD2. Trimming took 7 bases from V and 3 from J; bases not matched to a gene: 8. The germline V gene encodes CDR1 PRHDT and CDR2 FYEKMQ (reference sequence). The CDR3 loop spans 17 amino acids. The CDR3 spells CASILRLAGGHTGELFF. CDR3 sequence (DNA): TGTGCCAGCATCCTGAGACTAGCGGGAGGCCACACCGGGGAGCTGTTTTTT. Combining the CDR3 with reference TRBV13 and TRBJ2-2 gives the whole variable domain AAGVIQSPRHLIKEKRETATLKCYPIPRHDTVYWYQQGPGQDPQFLISFYEKMQSDKGSIPDRFSAQQFSDYHSELNMSSLELGDSALYFCASILRLAGGHTGELFFGEGSRLTVL.

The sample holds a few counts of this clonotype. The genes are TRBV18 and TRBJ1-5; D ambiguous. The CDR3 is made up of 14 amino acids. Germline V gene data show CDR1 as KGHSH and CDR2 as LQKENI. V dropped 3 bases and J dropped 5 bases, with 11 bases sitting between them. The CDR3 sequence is CASSPRIQDQPQHF. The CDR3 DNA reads TGTGCCAGCTCACCCCGAATCCAGGATCAGCCCCAGCATTTT. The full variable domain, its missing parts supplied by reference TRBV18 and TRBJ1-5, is NAGVMQNPRHLVRRRGQEARLRCSPMKGHSHVYWYRQLPEEGLKFMVYLQKENIIDESGMPKERFSAEFPKEGPSILRIQQVVRGDSAAYFCASSPRIQDQPQHFGDGTRLSIL.

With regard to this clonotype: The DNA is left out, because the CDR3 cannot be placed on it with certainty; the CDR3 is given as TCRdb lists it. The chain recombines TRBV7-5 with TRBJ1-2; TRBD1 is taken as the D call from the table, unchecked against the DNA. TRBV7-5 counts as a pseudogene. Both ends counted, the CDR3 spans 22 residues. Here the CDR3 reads CISVSEAPNHKGQGRRNYGYTF.

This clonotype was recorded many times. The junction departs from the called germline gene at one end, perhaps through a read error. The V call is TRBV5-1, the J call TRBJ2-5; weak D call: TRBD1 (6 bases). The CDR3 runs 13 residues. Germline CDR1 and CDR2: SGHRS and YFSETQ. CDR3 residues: CASSLGQQETQYF. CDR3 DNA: TGTGCCAGCAGTTTAGGACAGCAAGAGACCCAGTACTTC.